This T cell receptor (beta chain) was recorded in a study of beta chain features in type 1 diabetes. The wider study: In age, gender and cell yields, patients were similar to healthy donors.

A note on this clone: Its specificity is unknown.

Per germline, CDR1 LGHNA and CDR2 YSLEER. V dropped 0 bases and J dropped 11 bases, with 16 bases sitting between them. The CDR3 is made up of 15 amino acids. Points from the study as a whole: Among all four CD4+ subsets, Type 1 diabetes patients had TCRB CDR3s that were moderately but significantly shorter. A pattern of fewer insertions and more deletions at VDJ junctions was seen in type 1 diabetes patients.

Reverse transcription of all isolated RNA meant that expressed TCRB transcripts were sequenced. Only in-frame clones appear in the TCRdb table, and some are missing; sequencing was by immunoSEQ multiplex PCR. Of fewer than 900,000 clones listed, 15% to 20% were seen once; the top ten hold around 0.02%. Sequencing input: naive CD4+ T cells from blood. The receptor's source is a woman in her late teens or twenties in good health. This chain joins TRBV4-3 and TRBJ2-2, with D possibly being TRBD1 (5 bases). The CDR3 coding sequence is TGCGCCAGCAGCCAAGAGGTGACTGGGGCCGCAGAGCTGTTTTTT. Translation: CASSQEVTGAAELFF.